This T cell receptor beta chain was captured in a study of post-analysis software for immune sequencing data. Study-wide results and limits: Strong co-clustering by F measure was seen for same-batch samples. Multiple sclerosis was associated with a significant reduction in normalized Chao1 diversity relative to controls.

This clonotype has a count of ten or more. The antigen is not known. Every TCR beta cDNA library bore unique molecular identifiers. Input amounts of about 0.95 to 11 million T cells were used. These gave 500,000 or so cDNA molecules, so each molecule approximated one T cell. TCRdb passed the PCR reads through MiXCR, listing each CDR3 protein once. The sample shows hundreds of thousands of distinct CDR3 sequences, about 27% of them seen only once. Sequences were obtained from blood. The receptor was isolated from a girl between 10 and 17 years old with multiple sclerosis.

The CDR3 protein is CASSLVPTMNRLQETQYF. The CDR3 nucleotides read TGCGCCAGCAGCTTGGTCCCTACGATGAACAGACTCCAAGAGACCCAGTACTTC. The chain is built from TRBV5-1 and TRBJ2-5; no clear D gene. V was cut by 0 bases and J by 1 base, with 19 bases left in between. Germline CDR1 SGHRS, CDR2 YFSETQ. The CDR3 runs 18 residues.